This T cell receptor beta chain was recovered during a study of metastatic and nonmetastatic thyroid tumors. This clone was seen repeatedly, ten times or more. Its antigen is not identified. This same CDR3 is encoded by further DNA sequences in the sample. With V trimmed by 0 bases and J by 4 bases, 0 bases remained unmatched. Germline lookup yields CDR1 SGHRS and CDR2 YFSETQ. This CDR3 is 13 amino acids long. TCRdb ran MiXCR on the PCR reads. Seen here are under 100,000 clones, less than 10% observed once, and the top ten hold approximately 10%. No treatment had been given to any patient before thyroid surgery. General study points: For both blood and tumor, malignant thyroid tumors reportedly showed significantly higher TCR beta diversity than benign nodules did.

This chain links TRBV5-1 with TRBJ1-2, with 7 bases aligning to TRBD1. Sequenced material: blood. This TCR derives from a female donor with papillary thyroid cancer or a benign thyroid nodule (not recorded which). Some clones in this sample may be carry-over from other donors' samples. CDR3 sequence: CASSLAGGYGYTF. CDR3 sequence (DNA): TGCGCCAGCAGCTTGGCAGGGGGCTATGGCTACACCTTC.